A selection of T cell receptor beta chains follows, all from one sample in a study of patients and donors after allogeneic stem cell transplantation. TCRdb re-derived calls from the RT-PCR reads in MiXCR, one entry per CDR3 protein. The sample gives fewer than 75,000 distinct CDR3 sequences, about an eighth of which show up once; less than 35% is in the top ten. Sequenced material: blood, either unsorted or a sorted T cell fraction (not recorded which). The receptors originated from a human donor who was either an allogeneic HSCT recipient or a stem cell or donor lymphocyte infusion donor (not recorded which). It is not recorded whose cells these are; they may come from a transplant donor. The CDR3 runs from the conserved cysteine through the conserved F or W. A D gene is named only where the DNA matches it firmly. Not every row has a clone size; where given, it reads once, few, many or a size class.

cdr3_aa: CASSPTSGSSYNEQFF
cdr3_nt: TGTGCCAGCAGCCCGACTAGCGGGAGCTCCTACAATGAGCAGTTCTTC
j_call: TRBJ2-1
v_call: TRBV11-2
clone_size: .
d_call: TRBD2

cdr3_aa: CASSPHKAHSTDTQYF
cdr3_nt: TGTGCCAGCAGCCCCCACAAAGCACACAGCACAGATACGCAGTATTTT
j_call: TRBJ2-3
v_call: TRBV3-1
clone_size: few
d_call: .

cdr3_aa: CSARPPRLAELYEQYF
cdr3_nt: TGCAGTGCTAGACCCCCCCGACTAGCGGAACTTTACGAGCAGTACTTC
j_call: TRBJ2-7
v_call: TRBV20-1
clone_size: .
d_call: TRBD2

cdr3_aa: CASSPTGQGLNTEAFF
cdr3_nt: TGTGCCAGCAGCCCAACAGGACAGGGTTTGAACACTGAAGCTTTCTTT
j_call: TRBJ1-1
v_call: TRBV9
clone_size: .
d_call: TRBD1

cdr3_aa: CASSLGREGLSNEQFF
cdr3_nt: TGTGCCAGCAGTTTAGGGCGGGAGGGCCTCAGCAATGAGCAGTTCTTC
j_call: TRBJ2-1
v_call: TRBV28
clone_size: .
d_call: TRBD2

cdr3_aa: CASSYFSTGPKRYEQYF
cdr3_nt: TGTGCCAGCAGTTACTTCTCGACAGGCCCTAAACGGTACGAGCAGTACTTC
j_call: TRBJ2-7
v_call: TRBV6-5
clone_size: .
d_call: .

cdr3_aa: CASSFGQGFQPQHF
cdr3_nt: TGTGCCAGCAGCTTCGGACAGGGGTTTCAGCCCCAGCATTTT
j_call: TRBJ1-5
v_call: TRBV7-9
clone_size: few
d_call: TRBD1

cdr3_aa: CAIRSGNSPLHF
cdr3_nt: TGTGCCATCAGATCAGGGAATTCACCCCTCCACTTT
j_call: TRBJ1-6
v_call: TRBV10-3
clone_size: many
d_call: .

cdr3_aa: CASTNSGAPHEQYF
cdr3_nt: TGTGCCAGCACCAACAGTGGGGCCCCTCACGAGCAGTACTTC
j_call: TRBJ2-7
v_call: TRBV6-5
clone_size: many
d_call: .

cdr3_aa: CASSLVASSGTDTQYF
cdr3_nt: TGTGCCAGCAGCTTAGTGGCGTCTAGCGGTACAGATACGCAGTATTTT
j_call: TRBJ2-3
v_call: TRBV7-2
clone_size: .
d_call: TRBD2

cdr3_aa: CSVGDSSYEQYF
cdr3_nt: TGCAGCGTTGGGGACAGCTCCTACGAGCAGTACTTC
j_call: TRBJ2-7
v_call: TRBV29-1
clone_size: .
d_call: TRBD1

cdr3_aa: CSVVREGNTEAFF
cdr3_nt: TGCAGCGTTGTTCGGGAGGGTAACACTGAAGCTTTCTTT
j_call: TRBJ1-1
v_call: TRBV29-1
clone_size: many
d_call: .

cdr3_aa: CAWQWTGDSDIQYF
cdr3_nt: TGTGCCTGGCAATGGACAGGGGATTCGGACATTCAGTACTTC
j_call: TRBJ2-4
v_call: TRBV30
clone_size: .
d_call: TRBD1

cdr3_aa: CASSPPPQGPIPNEQYF
cdr3_nt: TGTGCCAGCTCACCACCCCCACAGGGCCCGATCCCCAACGAGCAGTACTTC
j_call: TRBJ2-7
v_call: TRBV18
clone_size: .
d_call: .

cdr3_aa: CASSLSFTDTQYF
cdr3_nt: TGCGCCAGCAGCTTGAGTTTCACAGATACGCAGTATTTT
j_call: TRBJ2-3
v_call: TRBV5-1
clone_size: .
d_call: .

cdr3_aa: CASSLVTYEQYF
cdr3_nt: TGTGCCAGCAGCTTAGTGACTTACGAGCAGTACTTC
j_call: TRBJ2-7
v_call: TRBV11-3
clone_size: many
d_call: .

cdr3_aa: CASSYNSGYEQYF
cdr3_nt: TGTGCCAGCAGTTACAATAGTGGCTACGAGCAGTACTTC
j_call: TRBJ2-7
v_call: TRBV6-5
clone_size: .
d_call: .

cdr3_aa: CTSSLAGAGELFF
cdr3_nt: TGTACCAGCAGTTTAGCAGGGGCCGGGGAGCTGTTTTTT
j_call: TRBJ2-2
v_call: TRBV27
clone_size: .
d_call: .

cdr3_aa: CAISQTSESSYEQYF
cdr3_nt: TGTGCCATCAGCCAGACTAGCGAGAGCTCCTACGAGCAGTACTTC
j_call: TRBJ2-7
v_call: TRBV10-3
clone_size: .
d_call: TRBD2

cdr3_aa: CATRRGAGRTEAFF
cdr3_nt: TGTGCCACCAGACGGGGGGCCGGACGGACTGAAGCTTTCTTT
j_call: TRBJ1-1
v_call: TRBV15
clone_size: few
d_call: .

cdr3_aa: CASSYAHPSGELFF
cdr3_nt: TGTGCCAGCAGTTACGCCCACCCTAGCGGTGAGCTGTTTTTT
j_call: TRBJ2-2
v_call: TRBV6-5
clone_size: .
d_call: TRBD2

cdr3_aa: CASSLWGKQRDQETQYF
cdr3_nt: TGCGCCAGCAGCTTGTGGGGGAAACAGAGGGACCAAGAGACCCAGTACTTC
j_call: TRBJ2-5
v_call: TRBV5-1
clone_size: few
d_call: .

cdr3_aa: CASSQITASYNEQFF
cdr3_nt: TGTGCCAGCAGTCAAATCACCGCGTCCTACAATGAGCAGTTCTTC
j_call: TRBJ2-1
v_call: TRBV12-3/TRBV12-4
clone_size: .
d_call: .

cdr3_aa: CASMGGGYEQYF
cdr3_nt: TGTGCCAGCATGGGAGGGGGCTACGAGCAGTACTTC
j_call: TRBJ2-7
v_call: TRBV3-1
clone_size: few
d_call: .

cdr3_aa: CASGRGSSRNNEQFF
cdr3_nt: TGTGCCAGCGGCCGTGGGTCCTCCCGAAACAATGAGCAGTTCTTC
j_call: TRBJ2-1
v_call: TRBV7-6
clone_size: few
d_call: .

cdr3_aa: CASLGGGVGANTGELFF
cdr3_nt: TGTGCCTCCCTTGGGGGGGGCGTAGGAGCGAACACCGGGGAGCTGTTTTTT
j_call: TRBJ2-2
v_call: TRBV30
clone_size: .
d_call: .

cdr3_aa: CASSFNSEMTF
cdr3_nt: TGTGCCAGCAGCTTCAACAGTGAGATGACTTTC
j_call: TRBJ2-6
v_call: TRBV7-9
clone_size: few
d_call: .

cdr3_aa: CASSLDRARGETQYF
cdr3_nt: TGTGCCAGCAGCCTAGACAGGGCTCGAGGGGAGACCCAGTACTTC
j_call: TRBJ2-5
v_call: TRBV7-8
clone_size: few
d_call: TRBD1